These T cell receptor beta chains were read from a single sample in a study of cytomegalovirus exposure and HLA in healthy donors. Sequencing used immunoSEQ multiplex PCR; TCRdb keeps in-frame clones, though not all of them. This sample has 180,000 or so clones; more than 70% occur once, and the top ten carry around 8.3%. What was sequenced was PBMCs. These receptors all stem from a woman in her 40s in good health and CMV-seropositive. CDR3s include the opening cysteine and the closing phenylalanine or tryptophan. A D gene is named only where the DNA matches it firmly. Size tells how often a clone was seen (once, few, many) or the class of an expanded clone, and some rows leave it out.

d_call	v_call	clone_size	j_call	cdr3_length	cdr3_aa	cdr3_nt
-	TRBV27	-	TRBJ2-3	13	CASLRPGVDTQYF	TGTGCCAGCCTGAGGCCGGGAGTAGATACGCAGTATTTT
TRBD2	TRBV11-3	-	TRBJ2-5	16	CASSIGLAGGEETQYF	TGTGCCAGCAGCATTGGACTAGCGGGAGGGGAAGAGACCCAGTACTTC
TRBD2	TRBV10-2	-	TRBJ2-2	19	CASGTLRGTSGVPTGELFF	TGCGCCAGCGGAACGCTACGCGGGACTAGCGGAGTACCCACCGGGGAGCTGTTTTTT
-	TRBV2	-	TRBJ1-3	12	CASRGGVNTIYF	TGTGCCAGCCGGGGGGGTGTTAACACCATATATTTT
TRBD1	TRBV19	-	TRBJ2-2	17	CARNRSTGTGSTGELFF	TGTGCCAGAAACCGGAGCACCGGGACAGGGAGCACCGGGGAGCTGTTTTTT
-	TRBV29-1	few	TRBJ2-3	15	CSVRPSGVSTDTQYF	TGCAGCGTCAGGCCCAGCGGAGTTAGCACAGATACGCAGTATTTT
TRBD2	TRBV7-2	-	TRBJ2-2	15	CASSIGLAGTGELFF	TGTGCCAGCAGCATTGGACTAGCTGGCACCGGGGAGCTGTTTTTT
-	TRBV28	-	TRBJ1-2	14	CASSYLGAPYGYTF	TGTGCCAGCAGTTATCTGGGGGCCCCCTATGGCTACACCTTC
TRBD2	TRBV7-6	-	TRBJ2-1	18	CASSLSGDHIGSYNEQFF	TGTGCCAGCAGCTTGAGCGGGGACCATATCGGGTCCTACAATGAGCAGTTCTTC
TRBD1	TRBV5-1	-	TRBJ1-2	15	CASSLGTGQGYGYTF	TGCGCCAGCAGCTTGGGGACAGGGCAAGGCTATGGCTACACCTTC
TRBD2	TRBV14	once	TRBJ2-3	18	CASSPRFLAGGITDTQYF	TGTGCCAGCAGCCCAAGGTTTCTAGCGGGAGGGATCACAGATACGCAGTATTTT
-	TRBV7-6	-	TRBJ2-1	16	CASSLGLGGTYNEQFF	TGTGCCAGCAGCTTAGGGCTGGGCGGGACTTACAATGAGCAGTTCTTC
TRBD2	TRBV28	-	TRBJ2-3	16	CASSRRTSGSTDTQYF	TGTGCCAGCAGCCGCAGGACTAGCGGGAGCACAGATACGCAGTATTTT
-	TRBV5-4	-	TRBJ2-7	15	CASSLSGDRTYEQYF	TGTGCCAGCAGCTTGTCCGGGGATCGGACCTACGAGCAGTACTTC
-	TRBV15	few	TRBJ2-5	14	CATSRDNRQETQYF	TGTGCCACCAGCAGAGACAACAGGCAAGAGACCCAGTACTTC
TRBD1	TRBV6-6	-	TRBJ2-3	14	CASSSGQGTDTQYF	TGTGCCAGCAGCTCGGGACAGGGCACAGATACGCAGTATTTT
TRBD1	TRBV28	-	TRBJ1-1	16	CASSPPANRGGWGAFF	TGTGCCAGCAGTCCTCCGGCTAACAGGGGCGGTTGGGGAGCTTTCTTT
TRBD2	TRBV9	-	TRBJ2-3	17	CASSVGDSGRVIDTQYF	TGTGCCAGCAGCGTAGGTGATAGCGGGAGGGTTATAGATACGCAGTATTTT
TRBD1	TRBV28	-	TRBJ1-2	19	CASSFRRDRASYLNYGYTF	TGTGCCAGCAGTTTTAGGCGGGACAGGGCTTCCTACCTTAACTATGGCTACACCTTC
TRBD2	TRBV5-4	-	TRBJ2-1	16	CASSRPTSGSNNEQFF	TGTGCCAGCAGCCGACCAACTAGCGGGAGTAACAATGAGCAGTTCTTC
-	TRBV7-8	-	TRBJ2-1	15	CASSLNRRRDDEQFF	TGTGCCAGCAGCTTAAACCGCAGGCGGGATGATGAGCAGTTCTTC
-	TRBV18	-	TRBJ1-1	13	CASSSGQNTEAFF	TGTGCCAGCTCATCCGGACAGAACACTGAAGCTTTCTTT
TRBD2	TRBV7-2	-	TRBJ2-3	16	CASSAAGTTHTDTQYF	TGTGCCAGCAGCGCCGCCGGGACTACTCACACAGATACGCAGTATTTT
-	TRBV9	-	TRBJ2-5	13	CASSAGDWETQYF	TGTGCCAGCAGCGCAGGGGATTGGGAGACCCAGTACTTC
TRBD2	TRBV4-3	once	TRBJ2-3	15	CASSPTSGMGDTQYF	TGCGCCAGCAGCCCGACTAGCGGGATGGGAGATACGCAGTATTTT
TRBD1	TRBV5-1	-	TRBJ1-5	15	CASRPGTGGTQPQHF	TGCGCCAGCAGGCCCGGGACAGGGGGCACTCAGCCCCAGCATTTT
TRBD2	TRBV11-2	once	TRBJ2-2	17	CASSRSPSGGNTGELFF	TGTGCCAGCAGCCGGTCGCCTAGCGGAGGAAACACCGGGGAGCTGTTTTTT
TRBD1	TRBV28	-	TRBJ1-4	14	CASSLNRGLEKLFF	TGTGCCAGCAGTTTAAACAGGGGGCTTGAAAAACTGTTTTTT
TRBD1	TRBV18	few	TRBJ2-7	12	CASFPDRGEQYF	TGTGCCAGCTTTCCGGACAGGGGGGAGCAGTACTTC
TRBD2	TRBV9	-	TRBJ2-1	17	CASSVGAGGSGYNEQFF	TGTGCCAGCAGCGTAGGGGCGGGAGGGTCAGGTTACAATGAGCAGTTCTTC
-	TRBV14	-	TRBJ1-3	16	CASSRLQYNSGNTIYF	TGTGCCAGCAGCCGATTACAGTACAACTCTGGAAACACCATATATTTT
-	TRBV2	-	TRBJ2-3	14	CASSALRAADTQYF	TGTGCCAGCAGTGCCCTTAGAGCCGCAGATACGCAGTATTTT
-	TRBV29-1	few	TRBJ2-7	13	CSVDYTSQGEQYF	TGCAGCGTCGATTACACAAGTCAGGGCGAGCAGTACTTC
TRBD2	TRBV28	-	TRBJ2-1	14	CASRPGLAGLEQFF	TGTGCCAGCAGACCGGGACTAGCGGGCCTTGAGCAGTTCTTC
TRBD1	TRBV19	few	TRBJ1-5	14	CASSIWTGDQPQHF	TGTGCCAGTAGTATTTGGACAGGAGATCAGCCCCAGCATTTT
TRBD2	TRBV6-4	few	TRBJ2-1	15	CASSDSAGGYNEQFF	TGTGCCAGCAGTGACTCAGCGGGAGGGTACAATGAGCAGTTCTTC
-	TRBV28	-	TRBJ1-2	14	CASSFAGGEGGYTF	TGTGCCAGCAGTTTCGCTGGGGGCGAAGGTGGCTACACCTTC
-	TRBV6-1	-	TRBJ2-7	14	CASSEEGSAYEQYF	TGTGCCAGCAGTGAAGAGGGGTCAGCCTACGAGCAGTACTTC
TRBD1	TRBV5-1	-	TRBJ1-1	13	CASSFRTGVEAFF	TGCGCCAGCAGCTTTAGGACAGGGGTTGAAGCTTTCTTT
TRBD1	TRBV19	-	TRBJ2-7	14	CASSMRAGGYEQYF	TGTGCCAGTAGTATGCGGGCAGGGGGCTACGAGCAGTACTTC
-	TRBV30	-	TRBJ1-5	14	CAWSALEGLGPQHF	TGTGCCTGGAGTGCCCTCGAGGGTCTGGGGCCCCAGCATTTT
-	TRBV28	-	TRBJ1-5	16	CASSSRASRADQPQHF	TGTGCCAGCAGTTCTCGGGCCTCCAGGGCGGATCAGCCCCAGCATTTT